These T cell receptor beta chains were read from a single sample in a study of T cell responses to AZD1222 COVID-19 vaccine. Generated by immunoSEQ multiplex PCR, the TCRdb table keeps only in-frame clones and is missing some. The sample shows 150,000 to 160,000 clones, 75% to 90% of them seen only once. The material was peripheral blood, obtained after recovery from COVID-19. The receptors shown here come from an adult who had recovered from COVID-19. Each CDR3 is given with its conserved first and last residue. D genes are given only for firm matches. Clone sizes are given selectively: once, few, many, or a class where the clone is expanded.

cdr3_aa,cdr3_nt,clone_size,d_call,j_call,v_call
CASSSLTGTNYGYTF,TGTGCCAGCAGCTCCTTAACAGGGACCAACTATGGCTACACCTTC,.,.,TRBJ1-2,TRBV7-8
CASSLGTGDYNEQFF,TGCGCCAGCAGCCTGGGGACAGGGGACTACAATGAGCAGTTCTTC,.,TRBD1,TRBJ2-1,TRBV4-1
CASSTGTGGNEKLFF,TGTGCCAGTAGTACTGGGACAGGAGGGAATGAAAAACTGTTTTTT,.,TRBD1,TRBJ1-4,TRBV19
CATGVAGPNEQFF,TGTGCCACCGGTGTGGCGGGGCCGAATGAGCAGTTCTTC,.,.,TRBJ2-1,TRBV12-3/TRBV12-4
CASSSLDSFSSHRELFF,TGTGCCAGCAGTTCCCTGGACAGCTTCTCTAGCCACCGGGAGCTGTTTTTT,few,.,TRBJ2-2,TRBV6-2/TRBV6-3
CASSLRIGREYEQYF,TGTGCCAGCAGCTTAAGGATTGGCAGGGAGTACGAGCAGTACTTC,.,.,TRBJ2-7,TRBV7-7
CASSSGTPVQETQYF,TGCGCCAGCAGCTCCGGGACTCCGGTCCAAGAGACCCAGTACTTC,.,.,TRBJ2-5,TRBV5-1
CASSPTGVYGYTF,TGTGCCAGCAGCCCAACAGGGGTCTATGGCTACACCTTC,.,TRBD1,TRBJ1-2,TRBV9
CASSIEGQVTIRANVLTF,TGTGCCAGTAGTATCGAGGGACAAGTAACAATTAGGGCCAACGTCCTGACTTTC,.,.,TRBJ2-6,TRBV19
CASKPFVRGSRNSPLHF,TGTGCCAGCAAACCTTTTGTGAGGGGGAGTCGGAATTCACCCCTCCACTTT,.,.,TRBJ1-6,TRBV28